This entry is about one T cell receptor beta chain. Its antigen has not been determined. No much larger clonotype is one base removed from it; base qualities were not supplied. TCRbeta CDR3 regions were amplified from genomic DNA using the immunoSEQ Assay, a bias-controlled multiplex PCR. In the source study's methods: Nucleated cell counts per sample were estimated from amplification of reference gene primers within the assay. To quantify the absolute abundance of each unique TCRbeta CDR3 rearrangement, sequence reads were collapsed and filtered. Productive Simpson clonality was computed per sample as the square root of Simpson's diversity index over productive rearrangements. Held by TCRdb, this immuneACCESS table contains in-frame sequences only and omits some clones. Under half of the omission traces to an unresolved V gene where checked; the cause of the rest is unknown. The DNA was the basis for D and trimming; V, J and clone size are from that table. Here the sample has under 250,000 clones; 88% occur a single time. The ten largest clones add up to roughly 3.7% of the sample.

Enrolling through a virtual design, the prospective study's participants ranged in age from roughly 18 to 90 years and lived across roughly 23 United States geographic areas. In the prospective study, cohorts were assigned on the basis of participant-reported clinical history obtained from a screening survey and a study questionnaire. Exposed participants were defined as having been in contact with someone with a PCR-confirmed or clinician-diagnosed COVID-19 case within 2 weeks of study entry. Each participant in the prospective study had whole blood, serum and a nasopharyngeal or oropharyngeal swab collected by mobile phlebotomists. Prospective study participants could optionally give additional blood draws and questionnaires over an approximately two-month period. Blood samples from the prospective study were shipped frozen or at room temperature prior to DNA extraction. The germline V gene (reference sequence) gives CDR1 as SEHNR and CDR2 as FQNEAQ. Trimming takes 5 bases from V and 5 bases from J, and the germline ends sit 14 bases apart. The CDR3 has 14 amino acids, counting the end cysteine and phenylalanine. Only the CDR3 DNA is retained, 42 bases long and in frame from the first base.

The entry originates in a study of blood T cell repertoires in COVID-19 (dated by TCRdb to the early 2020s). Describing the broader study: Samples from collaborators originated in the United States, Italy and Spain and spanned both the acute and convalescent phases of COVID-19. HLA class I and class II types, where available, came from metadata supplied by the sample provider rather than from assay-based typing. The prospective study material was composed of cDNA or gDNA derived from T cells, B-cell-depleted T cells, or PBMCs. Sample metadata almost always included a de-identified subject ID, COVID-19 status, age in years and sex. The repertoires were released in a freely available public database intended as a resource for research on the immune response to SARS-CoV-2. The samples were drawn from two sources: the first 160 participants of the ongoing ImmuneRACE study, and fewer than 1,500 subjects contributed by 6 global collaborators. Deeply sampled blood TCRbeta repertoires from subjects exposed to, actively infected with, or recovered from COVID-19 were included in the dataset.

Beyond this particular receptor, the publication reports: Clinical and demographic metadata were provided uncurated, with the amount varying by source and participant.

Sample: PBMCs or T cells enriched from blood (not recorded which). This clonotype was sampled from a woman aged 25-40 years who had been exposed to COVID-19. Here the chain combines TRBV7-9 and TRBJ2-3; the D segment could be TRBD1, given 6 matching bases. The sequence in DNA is TGTGCCAGCAGCCCTACCAGGACAGAAGATACGCAGTATTTT. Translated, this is CASSPTRTEDTQYF.